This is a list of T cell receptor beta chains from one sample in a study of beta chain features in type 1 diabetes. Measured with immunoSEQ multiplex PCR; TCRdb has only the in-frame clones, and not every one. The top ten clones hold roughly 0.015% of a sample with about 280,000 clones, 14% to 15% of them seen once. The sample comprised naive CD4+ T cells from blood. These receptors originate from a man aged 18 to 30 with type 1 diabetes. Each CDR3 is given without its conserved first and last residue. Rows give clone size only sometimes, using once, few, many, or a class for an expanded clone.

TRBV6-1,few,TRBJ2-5,ASSEAPEETQY
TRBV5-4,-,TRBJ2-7,ASSRGTGDSYEQY
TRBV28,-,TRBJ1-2,ASRTDIQPWGYT
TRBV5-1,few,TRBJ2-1,ASSPGTGRYGLDEQF
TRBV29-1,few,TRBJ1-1,SGVRDTEAF
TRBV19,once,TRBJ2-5,ASKDRARETQY
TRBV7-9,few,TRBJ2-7,ASSPSRDSPSQY
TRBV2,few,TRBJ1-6,ASSEETGSDSPLH
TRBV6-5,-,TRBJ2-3,ASSPAASGTDTQY
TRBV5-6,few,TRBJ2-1,ASSLGPPGPNEQF
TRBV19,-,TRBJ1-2,ASVSGQGNYGYT
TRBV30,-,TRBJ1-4,AWTWTGEKLF
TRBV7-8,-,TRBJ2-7,ASSLALRDSPSYEQY
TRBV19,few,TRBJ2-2,ASSISSGENTGELF
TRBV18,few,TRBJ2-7,ASSPLRPRDEQY
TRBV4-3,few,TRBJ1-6,ASSQADRSGGNSPLH
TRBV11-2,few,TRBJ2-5,ASSLIREETQY
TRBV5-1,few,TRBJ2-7,ASSLDAVSYEQY
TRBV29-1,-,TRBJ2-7,SVAGTATYEQY
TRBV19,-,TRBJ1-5,ATWPGTGGNQPQH
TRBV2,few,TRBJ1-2,ASRSQVGYGYT
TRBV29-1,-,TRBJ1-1,SVERRLSTEAF
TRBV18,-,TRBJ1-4,ASSPSTPEKLF
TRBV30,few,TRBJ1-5,AWSVRQGHNQPQH
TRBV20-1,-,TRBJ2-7,SAREAYEQY
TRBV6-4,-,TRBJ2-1,ASSDSSLVHEQF
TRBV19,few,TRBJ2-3,ASRGGGGTQY
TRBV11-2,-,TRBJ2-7,ASSSRQGGTYEQY
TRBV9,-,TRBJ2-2,ASSALIQALSTGELF
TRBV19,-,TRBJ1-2,ASTSGLIYGYT
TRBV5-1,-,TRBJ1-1,ASGTGGPEAF
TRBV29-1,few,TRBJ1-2,SVSLMTGSLNGYT
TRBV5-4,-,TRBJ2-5,ASSVADAVETQY
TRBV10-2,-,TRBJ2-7,ASRLAGSYEQY
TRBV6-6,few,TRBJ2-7,ASRTLRERGEQY
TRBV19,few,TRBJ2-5,ASRTSPGGETQY
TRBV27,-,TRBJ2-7,ASSFAPGQTYEQY
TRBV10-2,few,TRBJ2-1,ASSAAGYNEQF
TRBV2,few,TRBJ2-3,ASSPEADSGDTQY
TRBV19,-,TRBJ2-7,ASTGDRAGLYEQY
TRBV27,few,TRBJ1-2,ASSFAGSYGYT
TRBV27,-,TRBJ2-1,ASAIPRTGGNEQF
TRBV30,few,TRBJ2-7,AWSVVSGGASYEQY
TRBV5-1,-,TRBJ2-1,ASSPGTAAHNEQF
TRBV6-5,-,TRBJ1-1,ASSHRGGEGTEAF
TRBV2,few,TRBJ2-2,ASSSQGAPGELF
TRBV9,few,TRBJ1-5,ASSRERGQPQH
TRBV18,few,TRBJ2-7,ASSKGVSYEQY
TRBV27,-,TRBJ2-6,ASSPGGSGANVLT
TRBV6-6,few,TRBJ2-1,ASRRTSGDNEQF
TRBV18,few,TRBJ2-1,ASSAGTSGYNEQF